This entry concerns a single T cell receptor (beta chain). The target of this receptor is not known. No base qualities exist here, and no much larger clone lies one base off it. TCRbeta CDR3 regions were amplified from genomic DNA using the immunoSEQ Assay, a bias-controlled multiplex PCR. On the study's bioinformatics: The number of nucleated cells in each sample was estimated by amplification of reference gene primers within the assay. To quantify the absolute abundance of each unique TCRbeta CDR3 rearrangement, sequence reads were collapsed and filtered. Productive Simpson clonality was computed per sample as the square root of Simpson's diversity index over productive rearrangements. The table comes from immuneACCESS by way of TCRdb, which keeps in-frame sequences with V and J called. Part of the clones is missing from these tables; in studies checked, under half for an unresolved V gene and the rest for unknown reasons. The V and J calls and the clone size are those of that table, but D and trimming were determined from the DNA. The sample records 250,000 or so clones, approximately 91% of which are singletons. The ten most abundant clones make up over 0.8% of the sample.

These data are taken from a study of blood T cell repertoires in COVID-19 (dated by TCRdb to about 2020). Regarding the study in general: Samples covering the acute and convalescent phases of COVID-19 were provided by collaborators in the United States, Italy and Spain. Deeply sampled blood TCRbeta repertoires from subjects exposed to, actively infected with, or recovered from COVID-19 were included in the dataset. The prospective study material was composed of cDNA or gDNA derived from T cells, B-cell-depleted T cells, or PBMCs. The samples were drawn from the first 160 participants of the ongoing ImmuneRACE study and from 950 to 1,500 subjects provided by 6 global collaborators. Nearly every sample came with metadata listing a de-identified subject ID, COVID-19 status, age in years and sex. HLA class I and class II types, where available, came from metadata supplied by the sample provider rather than from assay-based typing. The repertoires were released in a freely available public database intended as a resource for research on the immune response to SARS-CoV-2.

At one collaborating source in Seattle, patients were enrolled during active infection and were followed longitudinally through the course of disease. Collaborating institutions collected whole blood in K2EDTA tubes following their own protocols. For TCRbeta analysis, collaborator samples were shipped as frozen whole blood, as isolated PBMCs, or as DNA extracted from either sample type. CDR1 and CDR2 are read off the germline V gene (reference sequence) as SEHNR and FQNEAQ. The junction carries 20 bases between V and J, which are trimmed by 5 bases and 4 bases respectively. From cysteine to phenylalanine, the CDR3 is 16 amino acids long. Only the CDR3 region is kept as DNA, spanning 48 bases read in frame from base 1. Here is what the overall study found, with its caveats: The quantity of clinical and demographic metadata differed by source and by participant and was supplied without curation.

The sequencing input was peripheral blood. This clonotype was sampled from a man younger than 40 with COVID-19, enrolled during active disease. Here the chain combines TRBV7-9 and TRBJ1-1; the D gene is possibly TRBD1, with 6 bases matching. The nucleotide sequence is TGTGCCAGCAGCCCTGGTGACCAGGGGAAAGGCACTGAAGCTTTCTTT. It encodes CASSPGDQGKGTEAFF.